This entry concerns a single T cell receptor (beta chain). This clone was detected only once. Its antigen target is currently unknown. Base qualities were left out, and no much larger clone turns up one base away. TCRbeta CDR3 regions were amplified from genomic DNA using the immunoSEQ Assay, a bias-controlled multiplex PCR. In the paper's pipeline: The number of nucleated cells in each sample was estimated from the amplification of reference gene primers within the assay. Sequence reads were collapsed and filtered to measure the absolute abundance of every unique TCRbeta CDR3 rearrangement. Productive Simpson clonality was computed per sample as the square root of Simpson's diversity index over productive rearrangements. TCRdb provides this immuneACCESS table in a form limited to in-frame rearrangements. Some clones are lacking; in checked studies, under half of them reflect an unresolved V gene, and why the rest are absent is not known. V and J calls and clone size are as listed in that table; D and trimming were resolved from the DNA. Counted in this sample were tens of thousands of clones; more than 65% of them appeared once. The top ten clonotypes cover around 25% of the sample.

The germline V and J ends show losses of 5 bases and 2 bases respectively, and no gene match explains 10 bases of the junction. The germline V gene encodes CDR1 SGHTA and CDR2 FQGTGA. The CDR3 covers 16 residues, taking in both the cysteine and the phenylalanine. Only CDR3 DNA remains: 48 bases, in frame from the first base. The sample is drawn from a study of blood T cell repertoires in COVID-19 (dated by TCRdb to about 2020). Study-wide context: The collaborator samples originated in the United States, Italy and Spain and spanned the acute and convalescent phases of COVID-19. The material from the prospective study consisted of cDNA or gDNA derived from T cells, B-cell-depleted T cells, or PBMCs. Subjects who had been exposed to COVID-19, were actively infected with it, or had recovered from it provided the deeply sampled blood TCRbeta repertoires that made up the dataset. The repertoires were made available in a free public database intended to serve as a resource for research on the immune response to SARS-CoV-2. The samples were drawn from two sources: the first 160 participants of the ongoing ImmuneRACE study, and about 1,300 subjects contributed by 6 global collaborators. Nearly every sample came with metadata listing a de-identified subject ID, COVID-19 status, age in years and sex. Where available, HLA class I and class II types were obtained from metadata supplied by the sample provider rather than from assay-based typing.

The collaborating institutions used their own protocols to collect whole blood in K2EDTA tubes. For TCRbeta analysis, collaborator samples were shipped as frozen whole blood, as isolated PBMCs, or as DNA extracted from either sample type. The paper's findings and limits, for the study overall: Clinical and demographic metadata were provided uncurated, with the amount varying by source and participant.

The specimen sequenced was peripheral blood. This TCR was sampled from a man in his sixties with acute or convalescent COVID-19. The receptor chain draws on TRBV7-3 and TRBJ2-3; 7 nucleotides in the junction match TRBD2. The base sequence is TGTGCCAGCAGCCCCTGGGGCGGGGGTACCACAGATACGCAGTATTTT. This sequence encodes CASSPWGGGTTDTQYF.